The next 30 T cell receptor beta chains were all read from a single sample in a study of low-dose radiotherapy and immunotherapy resistance in tumors. TRAV and TRBV primers primed cDNA for both TCRalpha and TCRbeta. With a constant-region primer and a V-primer adapter, TCRs were subjected to 20 PCR cycles of amplification. MiXCR was run by TCRdb on the reads, yielding one entry per CDR3 protein. The sample lists 13,000 to 15,000 distinct CDR3 sequences, about 74% seen once, with approximately 5.4% in the top ten. The receptors originated from a human donor with advanced metastatic prostate, ovarian, gallbladder or colorectal cancer (not recorded which). This table probably holds off-target reads from a library built for another chain.

This rearrangement joins TRBV12-5 to TRBJ2-3; tentatively, D is TRBD2 (5 bases). CDR1 is LGHNT and CDR2 is FRNRAP in the germline V gene. The length of the CDR3 is 13 residues. V lost 11 bases, J lost 3 bases, and 15 bases lay in between. The CDR3 loop reads CALPVPGTDTQYF. CDR3 DNA sequence: TGTGCTCTTCCAGTTCCGGGGACAGATACGCAGTATTTT. Using reference TRBV12-5 and TRBJ2-3 for the parts outside the CDR3, the full variable domain is DARVTQTPRHKVTEMGQEVTMRCQPILGHNTVFWYRQTMMQGLELLAYFRNRAPLDDSGMPKDRFSAEMPDATLATLKIQPSEPRDSAVYFCALPVPGTDTQYFGPGTRLTVL.

The genes are TRBV15 and TRBJ1-1; D is uncertain. The CDR3 runs to 12 residues. V lost 0 bases to trimming and J lost 5 bases, with 4 bases between them. Germline V CDR1 and CDR2: LNHNV, YYDKDF (reference sequence). This CDR3 is CATSRDQTEAFF. The CDR3 DNA reads TGTGCCACCAGCAGAGATCAGACTGAAGCTTTCTTT.

The chain couples TRBV7-2 to TRBJ1-1, with 9 bases identical to TRBD1. There are 16 residues in the CDR3. Germline loops: CDR1 SGHTA, CDR2 FQGNSA. The trim removed 5 bases at V and 11 bases at J, leaving 18 bases unmatched. Here the CDR3 reads CASSIPGTGFMGEAFF. The DNA for the CDR3 is TGTGCCAGCAGCATTCCCGGGACAGGGTTTATGGGGGAGGCTTTCTTT.

V usage is TRBV5-5 and J usage is TRBJ1-4; D may be TRBD1 (6 bases). This CDR3 has 15 amino acids. Germline values: CDR1 SGHKS, CDR2 YYEKEE (reference sequence). Trimming removed 2 bases at V and 0 bases at J, with 8 bases between. The CDR3 sequence: CASSLTGSTNEKLFF. CDR3 sequence (DNA): TGTGCCAGCAGCTTAACAGGGTCAACTAATGAAAAACTGTTTTTT.

The rearrangement links TRBV6-2 or TRBV6-3 to TRBJ1-3; TRBD1 is a possible D gene (6 bases). CDR3 size: 16 residues. CDR1 and CDR2 (germline): MNHEY, SVGEGT. Between the trimmed V and J ends, which lost 5 bases and 0 bases, there was a span of 14 bases. The CDR3 bases are TGTGCCAGCAGTCGGACAGTTTTCAGCTCTGGAAACACCATATATTTT. It translates to CASSRTVFSSGNTIYF.

The chain combines TRBV11-3 with TRBJ2-5; D unresolved. The CDR3 consists of 13 residues. Trimming removed 3 bases from V and 4 bases from J, with 9 bases in between. CDR1 is SGHNT, CDR2 YENEEA, per germline. CDR3 coding DNA: TGTGCCAGCAGCTTTAGTATAGGAGAGACCCAGTACTTC. Protein sequence: CASSFSIGETQYF.

V gene TRBV10-3 combines with J gene TRBJ2-3; 15 nucleotides line up with TRBD2. The germline gives CDR1 ENHRY, CDR2 SYGVKD. Unmatched junction bases numbered 6, after V lost 3 bases and J lost 5 bases. The length of the CDR3 is 17 residues. This chain's CDR3 is CAISERTSGGAGDTQYF. In DNA, the CDR3 is TGTGCCATCAGTGAACGGACTAGCGGGGGGGCTGGAGATACGCAGTATTTT.

This clonotype occurred once. V is TRBV10-3 and J is TRBJ2-2, with 12 nucleotides matching TRBD2. Trimming at V came to 5 bases and at J to 6 bases, leaving 4 bases not matched to a gene. The CDR3 runs to 15 residues. Germline V lookup: CDR1 ENHRY, CDR2 SYGVKD. The DNA for the CDR3 is TGTGCCATCAGTTCTTCTAGCGGGGGGGCCGGGGAGCTGTTTTTT. This codes for CAISSSSGGAGELFF.

This clonotype was counted once. In DNA, the CDR3 is TGTGCCAGCAGGGATAGCGGGACTAGTATTGGTGAGCAGTTCTTC. As protein: CASRDSGTSIGEQFF. The chain carries TRBV6-1 and TRBJ2-1, with TRBD2 identical over 8 bases. The CDR3 extends over 15 amino acids. Germline V gene lookup returns CDR1 MNHNS and CDR2 SASEGT. V shed 6 bases, J shed 9 bases, and the junction held 13 bases outside the gene matches.

The V and J genes are TRBV6-1 and TRBJ2-7, with D possibly matching TRBD1 (6 bases). CDR1 and CDR2 (germline): MNHNS, SASEGT. The CDR3 extends over 14 amino acids. Trimming cost V 1 base and J 4 bases, with 11 bases left between them. CDR3 sequence: CASSEVGGRYEQYF. In DNA form, the CDR3 reads TGTGCCAGCAGTGAAGTTGGGGGCAGATACGAGCAGTACTTC.

This sequence joins TRBV5-1 and TRBJ2-2; weak D call: TRBD1 (5 bases). The germline V and J ends were trimmed by 6 bases and 2 bases, with 11 bases remaining between them. The CDR3 is 14 amino acids. CDR1 and CDR2 (germline): SGHRS, YFSETQ. In nucleotides, the CDR3 is TGCGCCAGCAACCAGGGCCTTAACACCGGGGAGCTGTTTTTT. Translated, it gives CASNQGLNTGELFF.

The rearrangement uses TRBV29-1 and TRBJ2-7; 10 bases are shared with TRBD1. After removal of 6 bases from V and 9 bases from J, the junction contained 2 bases not matched to a gene. The germline V gene has CDR1 SQVTM and CDR2 ANQGSEA. The CDR3 is 10 residues long. CDR3 sequence (DNA): TGCAGCGTAGGGGACAGGGGGCAGTACTTC. This translates into CSVGDRGQYF.

The sample holds a few counts of this clonotype. This rearrangement joins TRBV6-1 to TRBJ2-6; D is undetermined. V lost 6 bases to trimming and J lost 4 bases, with 4 bases between them. Germline lookup yields CDR1 MNHNS and CDR2 SASEGT. This CDR3 comprises 12 residues. CDR3 nucleotide sequence: TGTGCCAGCAGCCAGGGGGCCAACGTCCTGACTTTC. It codes for CASSQGANVLTF.

The V gene is TRBV5-8, the J gene TRBJ1-1, with D possibly TRBD1 on 6 matching bases. In germline, CDR1 is SGHTS, CDR2 YDEGEE. The CDR3 is made up of 15 amino acids. Trimming pared 0 bases from V and 4 bases from J, leaving 13 bases between. The CDR3 coding sequence is TGTGCCAGCAGCTTGGAGTTCGGAGGGGGCACTGAAGCTTTCTTT. This translates into CASSLEFGGGTEAFF.

The rearrangement uses TRBV20-1 and TRBJ1-1; D unresolved. V was clipped by 3 bases and J by 3 bases, with 14 bases between them. Germline V gives CDR1 DFQATT, CDR2 SNEGSKA (reference sequence). The CDR3 length is 14 residues. Here the CDR3 reads CSASPFGQYTEAFF. The CDR3 region has the DNA TGCAGTGCTAGCCCGTTTGGGCAGTACACTGAAGCTTTCTTT.

The gene calls are TRBV6-5 and TRBJ1-1, with 11 bases that match TRBD1. Germline CDR1 MNHEY, CDR2 SVGAGI. The CDR3 extends over 15 amino acids. J was trimmed by 4 bases and V by 5 bases; bases with no gene match: 6. This chain's CDR3 is CASSDRDRGSTEAFF. The CDR3 coding sequence is TGTGCCAGCAGTGACCGGGACAGGGGGAGCACTGAAGCTTTCTTT.

The chain employs TRBV7-9 and TRBJ1-5, with D tentatively TRBD1 (5 bases). CDR3 length: 14 amino acids. The germline V gene encodes CDR1 SEHNR and CDR2 FQNEAQ (reference sequence). V lost 3 bases and J lost 9, with 15 bases in between. The CDR3 here is CASSLAGGVAPQHF. The CDR3 DNA is TGTGCCAGCAGCTTGGCGGGGGGTGTAGCGCCCCAGCATTTT.

The chain carries TRBV10-2 and TRBJ1-1, with D hard to call. V lost 5 bases, J lost 5 bases, and 9 bases lay in between. The CDR3 length is 12 residues. CDR1 WSHSY and CDR2 SAAADI come from the germline V gene. The CDR3 here is CASSIGKTEAFF. The CDR3 bases are TGCGCCAGCAGTATAGGGAAGACTGAAGCTTTCTTT.

The V and J genes are TRBV6-5 and TRBJ1-1; D is unclear. The CDR3 spans 14 residues. Trimming pared 2 bases from V and 0 bases from J, leaving 7 bases between. Germline V gene sequence: CDR1 MNHEY, CDR2 SVGAGI. In DNA, the CDR3 is TGTGCCAGCAGTTACAACTTTATGAACACTGAAGCTTTCTTT. It is translated as CASSYNFMNTEAFF.

The chain joins TRBV2 to TRBJ2-7; no definite D call. The CDR3 totals 12 residues. Germline CDR1 reads SNHLY; CDR2 reads FYNNEI. Between the trimmed V and J ends, which lost 5 bases and 4 bases, there was a span of 9 bases. The CDR3 sequence: CASSKTIYEQYF. The CDR3 coding sequence is TGTGCCAGCAGTAAGACCATATACGAGCAGTACTTC. Full variable domain (remainder filled in from reference TRBV2 and TRBJ2-7): EPEVTQTPSHQVTQMGQEVILRCVPISNHLYFYWYRQILGQKVEFLVSFYNNEISEKSEIFDDQFSVERPDGSNFTLKIRSTKLEDSAMYFCASSKTIYEQYFGPGTRLTVT.

Here the CDR3 reads CASSSGGNTEAFF. CDR3 nucleotides: TGTGCCAGCAGCTCCGGTGGAAACACTGAAGCTTTCTTT. The chain uses TRBV9 and TRBJ1-1; no clear D gene. The CDR3 runs to 13 residues. Between the trimmed V and J ends, which lost 4 bases and 2 bases, there was a span of 9 bases. From germline, CDR1 is SGDLS and CDR2 YYNGEE.

This CDR3 reads CATSRDRDGVYGYTF. In nucleotides, the CDR3 is TGTGCCACCAGCAGAGATCGGGACGGAGTCTATGGCTACACCTTC. The chain combines TRBV15 with TRBJ1-2; a possible D gene is TRBD1 (5 bases). Germline CDR1 is LNHNV and CDR2 is YYDKDF (reference sequence). There are 15 residues in the CDR3. V was cut by 0 bases and J by 4 bases, with 12 bases left in between.

The gene calls are TRBV11-2 and TRBJ1-2; TRBD1 agrees at 8 bases. The CDR3 contains 15 residues. The V and J ends lost 3 bases and 5 bases, in that order; junction bases with no gene match: 8. Per the germline V gene, CDR1 is SGHAT and CDR2 is FQNNGV. The CDR3 loop reads CASSFGPDRGYGYTF. CDR3 sequence (DNA): TGTGCCAGCAGCTTCGGCCCAGACAGGGGTTATGGCTACACCTTC.

The rearrangement joins TRBV14 to TRBJ2-7, with 8 bases matching TRBD1. Per germline, CDR1 SGHDN and CDR2 FVKESK. The CDR3 loop spans 11 amino acids. The V gene end was trimmed by 3 bases and the J gene end by 9 bases; junction bases not matched to a gene: 1. The CDR3 coding sequence is TGTGCCAGCAGCCACGGGACAGGGCAGTACTTC. Protein product: CASSHGTGQYF.

The gene calls are TRBV6-1 and TRBJ2-3; D unclear. The V and J ends lost 6 bases and 4 bases respectively, with 11 bases between them. The CDR3 contains 13 residues. Germline CDR1 MNHNS, CDR2 SASEGT. CDR3 residues: CASSPNPPDTQYF. CDR3 sequence (DNA): TGTGCCAGCAGCCCGAACCCCCCAGATACGCAGTATTTT.

This clonotype is a singleton in its sample. V gene TRBV3-1 combines with J gene TRBJ1-2; perhaps TRBD1 as D (5 bases). V dropped 3 bases and J dropped 7 bases, with 9 bases sitting between them. CDR3 length: 12 amino acids. Looked up from germline, CDR1 is LGHDT and CDR2 is YNNKEL (reference sequence). The CDR3 loop reads CASSQSQVGYTF. The CDR3 nucleotides read TGTGCCAGCAGCCAGTCACAGGTTGGCTACACCTTC.

V usage is TRBV5-1 and J usage is TRBJ1-2; possibly TRBD1 for D (6 bases). Germline V gene data show CDR1 as SGHRS and CDR2 as YFSETQ. The CDR3 runs to 13 residues. With 0 bases removed from V and 7 bases from J, the gap between germline ends came to 10 bases. CDR3 residues: CASSLVGGAGYTF. CDR3 DNA: TGCGCCAGCAGCTTGGTGGGGGGCGCTGGCTACACCTTC.

The genes are TRBV7-9 and TRBJ1-5; D uncertain. Per the germline V gene, CDR1 is SEHNR and CDR2 is FQNEAQ (reference sequence). The ends were cut back, 5 bases at V and 0 bases at J, with 8 bases in the middle. The CDR3 runs 14 residues. The CDR3, as DNA: TGTGCCAGCAGCGCGACACATAGCAATCAGCCCCAGCATTTT. It specifies CASSATHSNQPQHF.

This clonotype was seen just once. The chain carries TRBV3-1 and TRBJ1-1; no definite D call. Germline CDR1 is LGHDT and CDR2 is YNNKEL (reference sequence). The CDR3 length is 12 residues. V lost 3 bases and J lost 1, with 3 bases in between. The CDR3 region has the DNA TGTGCCAGCAGCCAGAGGAACACTGAAGCTTTCTTT. Encoded protein: CASSQRNTEAFF.

The chain employs TRBV4-2 and TRBJ2-1, with TRBD2 matching over 10 bases. Germline V gene data show CDR1 as LGHNA and CDR2 as YNFKEQ. The CDR3 has 17 amino acids. J was trimmed by 5 bases and V by 3 bases; bases with no gene match: 10. CDR3 loop: CASSHRTSGGANNEQFF. DNA of the CDR3: TGTGCCAGCAGCCACCGAACCAGCGGGGGGGCTAACAATGAGCAGTTCTTC.